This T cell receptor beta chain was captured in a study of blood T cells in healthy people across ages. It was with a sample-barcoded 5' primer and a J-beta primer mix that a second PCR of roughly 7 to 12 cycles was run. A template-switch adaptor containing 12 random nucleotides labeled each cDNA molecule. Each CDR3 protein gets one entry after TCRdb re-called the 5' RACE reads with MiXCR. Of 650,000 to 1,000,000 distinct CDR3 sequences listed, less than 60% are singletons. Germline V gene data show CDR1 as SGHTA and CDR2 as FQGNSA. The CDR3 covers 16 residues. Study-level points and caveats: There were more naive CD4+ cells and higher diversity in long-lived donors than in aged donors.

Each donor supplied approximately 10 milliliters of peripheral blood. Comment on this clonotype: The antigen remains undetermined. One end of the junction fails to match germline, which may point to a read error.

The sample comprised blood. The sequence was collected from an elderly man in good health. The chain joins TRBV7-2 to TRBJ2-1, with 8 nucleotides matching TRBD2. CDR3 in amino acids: CASSLSAAGVYNEPFF. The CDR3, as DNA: TGTGCCAGCAGCCTCAGCGCAGCGGGAGTCTACAATGAGCCGTTCTTC.